Below, 26 T cell receptor beta chains from the same sample are listed, as sequenced in a study of blood T cell repertoires in COVID-19. The method was immunoSEQ multiplex PCR; TCRdb's version includes in-frame clones alone and lacks a portion of them. Of approximately 200,000 clones listed, just under 90% are singletons. The sequenced sample consisted of peripheral blood. These receptors came from a man aged 25 to 40 with COVID-19, enrolled during active disease.

J is TRBJ2-5 and V is TRBV5-1; no reliable D call. The V gene lost 1 base and the J gene lost 5 bases, with 3 bases spanning the gap. Germline V gene sequence: CDR1 SGHRS, CDR2 YFSETQ. This CDR3 spans 11 amino acids. The CDR3 nucleotides are TGCGCCAGCAGCTTGCAGGAGACCCAGTACTTC. Translating it yields CASSLQETQYF.

This chain joins TRBV24-1 and TRBJ1-5, with D maybe TRBD1 (5 bases). The CDR3 length is 16 residues. V gave up 3 bases and J gave up 2 bases, with 13 bases separating them. From germline, CDR1 is KGHDR and CDR2 SFDVKD. The CDR3: CATSDNGRGGNQPQHF. In DNA, the CDR3 is TGTGCCACCAGTGATAACGGGAGAGGGGGCAATCAGCCCCAGCATTTT.

J is TRBJ1-2 and V is TRBV6-4; D possibly corresponds to TRBD1 (5 bases). CDR3 size: 16 residues. Trimming removed 4 bases at V and 7 bases at J, with 22 bases between. Germline-derived CDR1 and CDR2 are MRHNA and SNTAGT. The CDR3 is CASSGLSMGDSRGYTF. CDR3 bases: TGTGCCAGCAGTGGATTGAGTATGGGGGACTCTCGTGGCTACACCTTC.

This chain's CDR3 is CASTGGTDTQYF. In DNA, the CDR3 is TGTGCCAGTACGGGGGGCACAGATACGCAGTATTTT. This chain links TRBV6-5 with TRBJ2-3; tentatively, D is TRBD2 (6 bases). The V gene's germline CDR1 is MNHEY and CDR2 SVGAGI. V was shortened by 9 bases and J by 1 base, with 8 bases between the two germline ends. The CDR3 is 12 residues long.

The chain carries TRBV29-1 and TRBJ1-1, with D hard to call. The CDR3 loop spans 14 amino acids. Trimming removed 4 bases at V and 1 base at J, with 13 bases between. Germline CDR1 is SQVTM and CDR2 is ANQGSEA. The CDR3 is CSVGKTVENTEAFF. DNA for the CDR3: TGCAGCGTTGGGAAGACTGTCGAGAACACTGAAGCTTTCTTT.

The chain carries TRBV15 and TRBJ2-2; D remains unclear. V lost 4 bases and J lost 2, with 8 bases in between. The CDR3 length is 14 residues. From germline, CDR1 is LNHNV and CDR2 YYDKDF (reference sequence). This CDR3 reads CATSKPTNTGELFF. The CDR3 DNA is TGTGCCACCAGCAAACCTACCAACACCGGGGAGCTGTTTTTT.

This clone was seen a single time. The rearrangement links TRBV10-3 to TRBJ1-1; possibly TRBD1 for D (6 bases). Germline CDR1 reads ENHRY; CDR2 reads SYGVKD. The CDR3 has 14 residues. The V end was cut by 6 bases, the J end by 5 bases, with 16 bases between. CDR3 loop: CAISDNARGTEAFF. CDR3 sequence (DNA): TGTGCCATCAGCGATAACGCCAGGGGAACTGAAGCTTTCTTT.

This rearrangement joins TRBV7-2 to TRBJ2-1; perhaps TRBD2 as D (5 bases). The V gene's germline CDR1 is SGHTA and CDR2 FQGNSA. There are 12 residues in the CDR3. V was shortened by 5 bases and J by 9 bases, with 11 bases between the two germline ends. The CDR3 nucleotides are TGTGCCAGCAGCAGTTCTAGCATTGAGCAGTTCTTC. This gives the protein CASSSSSIEQFF. Complete variable domain (other parts from reference TRBV7-2 and TRBJ2-1): GAGVSQSPSNKVTEKGKDVELRCDPISGHTALYWYRQSLGQGLEFLIYFQGNSAPDKSGLPSDRFSAERTGGSVSTLTIQRTQQEDSAVYLCASSSSSIEQFFGPGTRLTVL.

The chain carries TRBV4-2 and TRBJ2-1, with 8 bases that match TRBD2. The V gene end was trimmed by 5 bases and the J gene end by 5 bases; junction bases not matched to a gene: 8. Germline CDR1 is LGHNA and CDR2 is YNFKEQ. The CDR3 sequence is 15 residues long. In nucleotides, the CDR3 is TGTGCCAGCAGCGCGGACGGGAGGGTCGACAATGAGCAGTTCTTC. This codes for CASSADGRVDNEQFF.

This clone was detected only a few times. J is TRBJ1-4 and V is TRBV9; maybe TRBD1 (5 bases). Germline CDR1 reads SGDLS; CDR2 reads YYNGEE. V lost 5 bases, J lost 4 bases, and 15 bases lay in between. CDR3 length equals 15 residues. The CDR3 loop reads CASSQQGRGNEKLFF. CDR3 DNA sequence: TGTGCCAGCAGTCAACAAGGGAGGGGTAATGAAAAACTGTTTTTT.

A single count supports this clone. This chain connects TRBV19 to TRBJ2-3; TRBD2 matches at 8 bases. Germline V gene data show CDR1 as LNHDA and CDR2 as SQIVND (reference sequence). CDR3 length: 16 amino acids. The J segment lost 1 base and the V segment lost 7 bases, leaving 10 bases of the junction unmatched. CDR3 DNA: TGTGCCAGTAAGGCGGGTGAGACTAGCGGCACAGATACGCAGTATTTT. This gives the protein CASKAGETSGTDTQYF.

This chain joins TRBV5-1 and TRBJ1-2; 11 bases fit TRBD1. Germline-derived CDR1 and CDR2 are SGHRS and YFSETQ. After removal of 0 bases from V and 4 bases from J, the junction contained 2 bases not matched to a gene. This CDR3 has 15 amino acids. The DNA for the CDR3 is TGCGCCAGCAGCTTGGAGGGACAGGGGGTCTATGGCTACACCTTC. It codes for CASSLEGQGVYGYTF.

The rearrangement joins TRBV6-2 or TRBV6-3 to TRBJ1-2; D not resolved. Trimming pared 6 bases from V and 2 bases from J, leaving 13 bases between. In germline, CDR1 is MNHEY, CDR2 SVGEGT. This CDR3 has 14 residues. For the CDR3, the DNA is TGTGCCAGCAGCCCTAATGGGAGGAACTATGGCTACACCTTC. Amino acid sequence: CASSPNGRNYGYTF.

The genes are TRBV29-1 and TRBJ2-7; 15 bases line up with TRBD2. The V gene's germline CDR1 is SQVTM and CDR2 ANQGSEA. CDR3 size: 16 residues. V lost 0 bases, J lost 2 bases, and 2 bases stayed unmatched. The CDR3 reads CSVEEGLAGGPYEQYF. The CDR3 DNA follows: TGCAGCGTTGAAGAGGGACTAGCGGGGGGTCCCTACGAGCAGTACTTC.

This chain uses TRBV6-2 or TRBV6-3 with TRBJ2-7; D is possibly TRBD1 (6 bases). This CDR3 is built from 14 residues. Trimming removed 6 bases from V and 3 bases from J, with 15 bases in between. Germline V gene data show CDR1 as MNHEY and CDR2 as SVGEGT. Here the CDR3 reads CASSPPQGIYEQYF. In nucleotides, the CDR3 is TGTGCCAGCAGCCCACCACAGGGAATCTACGAGCAGTACTTC.

This clone is a singleton in its sample. The chain is built from TRBV4-3 and TRBJ1-4, with a weak D call TRBD1 (6 bases). The CDR3 runs to 15 residues. V lost 4 bases, J lost 3 bases, and 12 bases lay in between. Looked up from germline, CDR1 is LGHNA and CDR2 is YSLEER. The CDR3: CASSRGEGANEKLFF. The CDR3 region has the DNA TGCGCCAGCAGCCGAGGGGAGGGGGCTAATGAAAAACTGTTTTTT.

The rearrangement uses TRBV5-6 and TRBJ2-7; 8 nucleotides align to TRBD1. The CDR3 is 15 amino acids. J was trimmed by 3 bases and V by 0 bases; bases with no gene match: 5. Germline-derived CDR1 and CDR2 are SGHDT and YYEEEE. CDR3 protein: CASSLEPGGYYEQYF. In DNA, the CDR3 is TGTGCCAGCAGCTTGGAGCCAGGGGGCTACTACGAGCAGTACTTC.

The chain joins TRBV25-1 to TRBJ1-1, with 8 bases aligning to TRBD1. Germline CDR1 reads MGHDK; CDR2 reads SYGVNS. The CDR3 covers 16 residues. Trimming cost V 1 base and J 5 bases; bases outside gene matches: 9. DNA of the CDR3: TGTGCCAGCAGTGAATCTGGAGGCAGGGGGCGAACTGAAGCTTTCTTT. Amino acid sequence: CASSESGGRGRTEAFF.

This chain uses TRBV7-3 with TRBJ2-3, with 8 bases that match TRBD2. V lost 2 bases to trimming and J lost 2 bases; unmatched junction nucleotides: 9. Germline assignment: CDR1 SGHTA and CDR2 FQGTGA. The CDR3 is 17 amino acids. As DNA, the CDR3 is TGTGCCAGCAGCTTAGGGGTTCTAGCGGGTATCACAGATACGCAGTATTTT. Protein sequence: CASSLGVLAGITDTQYF. The whole variable domain, remainder taken from reference TRBV7-3 and TRBJ2-3, is GAGVSQTPSNKVTEKGKYVELRCDPISGHTALYWYRQSLGQGPEFLIYFQGTGAADDSGLPNDRFFAVRPEGSVSTLKIQRTERGDSAVYLCASSLGVLAGITDTQYFGPGTRLTVL.

This clone was observed a single time. The CDR3, as DNA: TGTGCCAGCACCGGCCAGGGGGGCCTCTACGAGCAGTACTTC. Protein product: CASTGQGGLYEQYF. This rearrangement joins TRBV2 to TRBJ2-7, with TRBD1 as a possible D gene (7 bases). Germline V gene data show CDR1 as SNHLY and CDR2 as FYNNEI. The V and J ends lost 7 bases and 3 bases respectively, with 16 bases between them. The CDR3 has 14 amino acids.

This clone was seen a single time. This rearrangement joins TRBV19 to TRBJ2-7; TRBD1 aligns across 8 bases. This CDR3 is built from 14 residues. Per the germline V gene, CDR1 is LNHDA and CDR2 is SQIVND (reference sequence). V was pared by 5 bases and J by 5 bases, with 8 bases of the junction left unmatched. CDR3 nucleotides: TGTGCCAGTAGTGGGGACAGGAGGTCGGACGAGCAGTACTTC. It is translated as CASSGDRRSDEQYF. The full variable domain, with the rest looked up from reference TRBV19 and TRBJ2-7, is DGGITQSPKYLFRKEGQNVTLSCEQNLNHDAMYWYRQDPGQGLRLIYYSQIVNDFQKGDIAEGYSVSREKKESFPLTVTSAQKNPTAFYLCASSGDRRSDEQYFGPGTRLTVT.

The chain is built from TRBV10-3 and TRBJ1-2; D is uncertain. Deletions cut 4 bases from V and 2 bases from J, with 5 bases between. This CDR3 comprises 12 residues. CDR1 is ENHRY, CDR2 SYGVKD, per germline. The CDR3 sequence is CAISGGNYGYTF. CDR3 DNA: TGTGCCATCAGTGGAGGGAACTATGGCTACACCTTC.

The rearrangement uses TRBV5-1 and TRBJ2-1; TRBD2 agrees at 10 bases. The CDR3 contains 15 residues. Germline CDR1 and CDR2: SGHRS and YFSETQ. The trim removed 4 bases at V and 4 bases at J, leaving 5 bases unmatched. The CDR3 spells CASSGAGGGYNEQFF. The CDR3 DNA follows: TGCGCCAGCAGCGGAGCGGGAGGGGGGTACAATGAGCAGTTCTTC.

V gene TRBV10-3 combines with J gene TRBJ1-1, with D perhaps matching TRBD1 (5 bases). The V end was cut by 5 bases, the J end by 1 base, with 8 bases between. Germline V gene sequence: CDR1 ENHRY, CDR2 SYGVKD. The CDR3 spans 13 residues. The CDR3 coding sequence is TGTGCCATCAGTCCGCAGGGGAACACTGAAGCTTTCTTT. The encoded protein is CAISPQGNTEAFF.

This clone has only a few counts. This chain joins TRBV5-6 and TRBJ2-7; TRBD1 might be the D (5 bases). Trimming pared 1 base from V and 6 bases from J, leaving 11 bases between. Per the germline V gene, CDR1 is SGHDT and CDR2 is YYEEEE. This CDR3 is built from 13 residues. CDR3 sequence reads: CASSLSRTSEQYF. CDR3 DNA sequence: TGTGCCAGCAGCTTGTCCCGGACATCCGAGCAGTACTTC.

The CDR3 spells CASSFGGFSSYNEQFF. The CDR3 nucleotides are TGTGCCAGCAGCTTTGGCGGGTTCAGCTCCTACAATGAGCAGTTCTTC. The chain joins TRBV7-3 to TRBJ2-1; D is perhaps TRBD2 (5 bases). The V gene lost 3 bases and the J gene lost 0 bases, with 12 bases spanning the gap. Germline CDR1 is SGHTA and CDR2 is FQGTGA. This CDR3 spans 16 amino acids.